These 25 T cell receptor beta chains came from one sample sequenced in a study of CD8+CD57+ T cells in acquired aplastic anemia. Genomic DNA, serving as template, underwent TCR beta VDJ and CDR3 profiling. TCRdb re-called the reads through MiXCR, storing one row per CDR3 protein. The sample carries some 200,000 distinct CDR3 sequences, just under 50% recorded once. By flow cytometry, patients selected for sequencing had shown an expansion of CD8+CD57+ cells. The sequencing input was sorted CD4+, CD8+, or CD8+CD57+ T cells (not recorded which) from PBMCs. The receptors come from a human donor with aplastic anemia.

This clonotype was found a few times. The chain has TRBV28 and TRBJ1-2; D unclear. CDR3 length: 14 residues. Germline V gene lookup returns CDR1 MDHEN and CDR2 SYDVKM. Trimming removed 2 bases from V and 11 bases from J, with 18 bases in between. In nucleotides, the CDR3 is TGTGCCAGCAGTTTAAAGTCGGACGGAAACAAGTACACCTTC. It yields the protein CASSLKSDGNKYTF.

In its sample, this clonotype was seen many times. The chain recombines TRBV19 with TRBJ1-3, with D possibly TRBD1 on 6 matching bases. The germline gives CDR1 LNHDA, CDR2 SQIVND (reference sequence). V dropped 5 bases and J dropped 4 bases, with 18 bases sitting between them. The CDR3 spans 16 residues. This CDR3 is CASSVRGQMGGNTIYF. The CDR3 DNA follows: TGTGCCAGTAGTGTGCGCGGACAGATGGGGGGAAACACCATATATTTT. Full variable domain (missing parts from reference TRBV19 and TRBJ1-3): DGGITQSPKYLFRKEGQNVTLSCEQNLNHDAMYWYRQDPGQGLRLIYYSQIVNDFQKGDIAEGYSVSREKKESFPLTVTSAQKNPTAFYLCASSVRGQMGGNTIYFGEGSWLTVV.

The chain recombines TRBV20-1 with TRBJ2-5; 7 nucleotides line up with TRBD2. Trimming removed 5 bases from V and 1 base from J; junction bases left unmatched: 7. The CDR3 runs 14 residues. Looked up from germline, CDR1 is DFQATT and CDR2 is SNEGSKA (reference sequence). DNA for the CDR3: TGCAGTGCTTCCACGGGGGGACCCCAAGAGACCCAGTACTTC. Protein: CSASTGGPQETQYF.

The chain combines TRBV20-1 with TRBJ2-3; weak D call: TRBD2 (9 bases). The V end was cut by 2 bases, the J end by 1 base, with 22 bases between. The CDR3 loop spans 18 amino acids. Looked up from germline, CDR1 is DFQATT and CDR2 is SNEGSKA (reference sequence). The CDR3 is CSARWRGGGGQGTDTQYF. DNA for the CDR3: TGCAGTGCTAGATGGCGGGGGGGAGGGGGACAGGGCACAGATACGCAGTATTTT.

This chain joins TRBV29-1 and TRBJ1-1; D unresolved. The germline CDR1 and CDR2 sequences are SQVTM and ANQGSEA. V was clipped by 7 bases and J by 7 bases, with 13 bases between them. The CDR3 contains 11 residues. The CDR3 here is CSGLRADEAFF. CDR3 DNA sequence: TGCAGCGGTCTACGGGCCGATGAAGCTTTCTTT.

V is TRBV20-1 and J is TRBJ2-1; 11 bases are a match to TRBD2. V lost 3 bases, J lost 4 bases, and 8 bases stayed unmatched. The CDR3 covers 16 residues. CDR1 DFQATT and CDR2 SNEGSKA come from the germline V gene (reference sequence). CDR3 residues: CSASPLLAGDYNEQFF. The CDR3 DNA sequence: TGCAGTGCTAGTCCACTACTAGCGGGGGATTACAATGAGCAGTTCTTC.

The sample holds one count of this clonotype. The CDR3 region is CAISGGTSGDEQFF. CDR3 sequence (DNA): TGTGCCATCAGTGGCGGGACTAGTGGCGATGAGCAGTTCTTC. The chain recombines TRBV10-3 with TRBJ2-1, with TRBD2 matching 8 bases. Germline V gene lookup returns CDR1 ENHRY and CDR2 SYGVKD. The CDR3 contains 14 residues. V dropped 4 bases and J dropped 8; count of bases not matched to a gene: 7.

This clonotype appeared many times. V gene TRBV3-1 combines with J gene TRBJ2-7, with D perhaps TRBD2 (7 bases). Germline CDR1 is LGHDT and CDR2 is YNNKEL (reference sequence). The ends were cut back, 3 bases at V and 5 bases at J, with 14 bases in the middle. The CDR3 loop spans 14 amino acids. CDR3 in DNA: TGTGCCAGCAGCCACACAGGAGGGGGGGACGAGCAGTACTTC. Translating gives CASSHTGGGDEQYF.

The CDR3 loop is CSASGTSGDQETQYF. The CDR3 region has the DNA TGCAGTGCTTCCGGGACTAGCGGGGACCAAGAGACCCAGTACTTC. J is TRBJ2-5 and V is TRBV20-1, with 13 bases that match TRBD2. V lost 5 bases and J lost 0; bases outside the gene matches: 3. This CDR3 region has 15 residues. The V gene's germline CDR1 is DFQATT and CDR2 SNEGSKA (reference sequence).

CDR3: CASSPRDRVLYGYTF. Here the CDR3 DNA reads TGTGCCAGCAGTCCCCGGGACAGGGTACTCTATGGCTACACCTTC. J is TRBJ1-2 and V is TRBV5-4; 9 bases map to TRBD1. The CDR3 runs to 15 residues. The germline V gene encodes CDR1 SGHNT and CDR2 YYREEE (reference sequence). V was clipped by 5 bases and J by 4 bases; unmatched bases: 9.

This clonotype appeared a single time. This chain connects TRBV10-3 to TRBJ2-2; TRBD1 matches at 7 bases. Germline V gene sequence: CDR1 ENHRY, CDR2 SYGVKD. V shed 6 bases, J shed 4 bases, and the junction held 2 bases outside the gene matches. This CDR3 is 13 amino acids long. The CDR3 is CAISTGATGELFF. As DNA, the CDR3 is TGTGCCATCAGCACAGGGGCCACCGGGGAGCTGTTTTTT.

In this sample, this clonotype turned up many times. V gene TRBV20-1 combines with J gene TRBJ1-1; D possibly corresponds to TRBD1 (5 bases). CDR1 DFQATT and CDR2 SNEGSKA come from the germline V gene (reference sequence). This CDR3 region has 17 residues. The V end was cut by 3 bases, the J end by 0 bases, with 20 bases between. The CDR3 loop is CSASRPRSRVLNTEAFF. DNA for the CDR3: TGCAGTGCTAGCAGGCCCCGAAGCAGGGTATTGAACACTGAAGCTTTCTTT.

In regard to this clonotype: This may be a read error: a much more frequent sequence differs by one nucleotide. V usage is TRBV11-2 and J usage is TRBJ1-3; D gene uncertain. The CDR3 sequence is 17 residues long. Germline V CDR1 and CDR2: SGHAT, FQNNGV. The CDR3 sequence is CASSPFFGTTSGSTIYF. CDR3 in DNA: TGTGCCAGCAGCCCGTTTTTTGGAACTACCTCTGGAAGCACCATATATTTT.

The rearrangement uses TRBV7-2 and TRBJ2-5; D gene unclear. Trimming pared 2 bases from V and 5 bases from J, leaving 6 bases between. CDR3 length: 12 residues. Per germline, CDR1 SGHTA and CDR2 FQGNSA. The chain's CDR3 is CASSLHTETQYF. The CDR3 DNA reads TGTGCCAGCAGCTTACATACGGAGACCCAGTACTTC.

This clonotype came up many times. This chain links TRBV6-5 with TRBJ1-2; no definite D call. The CDR3 runs to 16 residues. Per the germline V gene, CDR1 is MNHEY and CDR2 is SVGAGI. V gave up 0 bases and J gave up 2 bases, with 13 bases separating them. In DNA, the CDR3 is TGTGCCAGCAGTTACTCGAATGTACCTGGGAACTATGGCTACACCTTC. The encoded protein is CASSYSNVPGNYGYTF.

This clonotype was observed at least ten times. The chain employs TRBV5-1 and TRBJ2-7; the D gene is possibly TRBD1 (6 bases). CDR1 is SGHRS, CDR2 YFSETQ, per germline. The length of the CDR3 is 15 residues. With 3 bases removed from V and 2 bases from J, the gap between germline ends came to 15 bases. In DNA, the CDR3 is TGCGCCAGCAGCTCTGGCCCGGACAGTACCTACGAGCAGTACTTC. This gives the protein CASSSGPDSTYEQYF. Variable domain in full (rest from reference TRBV5-1 and TRBJ2-7): KAGVTQTPRYLIKTRGQQVTLSCSPISGHRSVSWYQQTPGQGLQFLFEYFSETQRNKGNFPGRFSGRQFSNSRSEMNVSTLELGDSALYLCASSSGPDSTYEQYFGPGTRLTVT.

At least ten counts were recorded for this clonotype. J is TRBJ2-7 and V is TRBV6-1; maybe TRBD1 (6 bases). From germline, CDR1 is MNHNS and CDR2 SASEGT. This CDR3 has 14 residues. Between the trimmed V and J ends, which lost 6 bases and 7 bases, there was a span of 19 bases. Here the CDR3 reads CASSQGQRLGEQYF. DNA of the CDR3: TGTGCCAGCAGCCAGGGACAACGGCTGGGTGAGCAGTACTTC.

The gene calls are TRBV19 and TRBJ1-5; D may be TRBD1 (5 bases). CDR3 length: 16 amino acids. CDR1 LNHDA and CDR2 SQIVND come from the germline V gene (reference sequence). With 5 bases removed from V and 3 bases from J, the gap between germline ends came to 17 bases. DNA for the CDR3: TGTGCCAGTAGTGGGGTGGGGGACGGATACAATCAGCCCCAGCATTTT. Translation gives CASSGVGDGYNQPQHF.

This clonotype was seen many times. The genes are TRBV9 and TRBJ2-7; 10 positions agree with TRBD1. V lost 5 bases to trimming and J lost 4 bases; unmatched junction nucleotides: 12. The germline gives CDR1 SGDLS, CDR2 YYNGEE. The CDR3 has 16 residues. Here the CDR3 DNA reads TGTGCCAGCAGTGAGGGTAAGGGACAGGGGAGTTACGAGCAGTACTTC. It is translated as CASSEGKGQGSYEQYF.

This clonotype was picked up one time. The chain couples TRBV20-1 to TRBJ2-6; no definite D call. V lost 3 bases to trimming and J lost 0 bases, with 9 bases between them. The CDR3 runs to 15 residues. CDR1 is DFQATT and CDR2 is SNEGSKA in the germline V gene (reference sequence). The CDR3 region is CSARDYNSGANVLTF. Written as DNA, the CDR3 is TGCAGTGCTAGGGATTACAACTCTGGGGCCAACGTCCTGACTTTC.

This clonotype occurred a few times. At one end, the junction sequence differs from germline, possibly due to a read error. The chain joins TRBV20-1 to TRBJ1-5; D perhaps matches TRBD1 (5 bases). The CDR3 consists of 13 residues. Germline V CDR1 and CDR2: DFQATT, SNEGSKA (reference sequence). CDR3: CSAKQDTVQPQHF. The CDR3 bases are TGCAGCGCTAAGCAGGACACGGTACAGCCCCAGCATTTT.

This clonotype was detected many times. The rearrangement links TRBV5-6 to TRBJ1-2; tentative D call: TRBD1 (5 bases). The V end lost 6 bases, the J end lost 0 bases, and 6 bases lay between the germline ends. The CDR3 length is 12 residues. Germline V gene lookup returns CDR1 SGHDT and CDR2 YYEEEE. CDR3 nucleotide sequence: TGTGCCAGCAAGACAGCTAACTATGGCTACACCTTC. Translating gives CASKTANYGYTF. The full variable domain, rest sourced from reference TRBV5-6 and TRBJ1-2, is DAGVTQSPTHLIKTRGQQVTLRCSPKSGHDTVSWYQQALGQGPQFIFQYYEEEERQRGNFPDRFSGHQFPNYSSELNVNALLLGDSALYLCASKTANYGYTFGSGTRLTVV.

This clonotype has a handful of counts. The chain couples TRBV10-3 to TRBJ2-3; possibly TRBD2 for D (7 bases). The CDR3 runs 16 residues. Trimming took off 3 bases at V and 2 bases at J, with 15 bases between the two ends. CDR1 is ENHRY and CDR2 is SYGVKD in the germline V gene. This CDR3 reads CAISERGGGVTDTQYF. In nucleotides, the CDR3 is TGTGCCATCAGTGAAAGGGGCGGGGGCGTCACAGATACGCAGTATTTT.

V usage is TRBV5-1 and J usage is TRBJ2-1; 7 nucleotides line up with TRBD2. Trimming took 4 bases from V and 4 from J; bases not matched to a gene: 8. The CDR3 covers 15 residues. Germline V gene data show CDR1 as SGHRS and CDR2 as YFSETQ. The CDR3 here is CASSTGGGMYNEQFF. CDR3 sequence (DNA): TGCGCCAGCAGCACTGGCGGGGGTATGTACAATGAGCAGTTCTTC.

This clonotype was counted only a few times. CDR3 sequence (DNA): TGTGCCAGCAGCTTAGAGTGGGGGGGAGTTAGCACAGATACGCAGTATTTT. This encodes CASSLEWGGVSTDTQYF. The chain joins TRBV11-2 to TRBJ2-3, with TRBD2 identical over 7 bases. The length of the CDR3 is 17 residues. The V gene end was trimmed by 0 bases and the J gene end by 0 bases; junction bases not matched to a gene: 6. CDR1 is SGHAT and CDR2 is FQNNGV in the germline V gene.